This T cell receptor beta chain came from a study of read filtering for tumor transcriptome and immune sequencing. This library used 300 to 500 ng RNA and molecular barcoded adaptors spanning alpha/delta and beta/gamma chains. TCRdb fed the reads into MiXCR, producing one record per CDR3 protein. This table has roughly 60,000 distinct CDR3 sequences, 20% to 25% appearing once. The CDR3 length is 12 residues. From germline, CDR1 is KGHDR and CDR2 SFDVKD. J lost 6 bases, V lost 9 bases, and 3 bases had no gene match. The source of this sequence is a donor aged 40 or older with multiple myeloma. This chain uses TRBV24-1 with TRBJ2-1; 8 positions match TRBD2. Sequenced: a population of CD138-negative cells sorted from bone marrow. The CDR3 reads CATQAGGNEQFF. The CDR3 nucleotides read TGTGCCACCCAGGCGGGGGGCAATGAGCAGTTCTTC.